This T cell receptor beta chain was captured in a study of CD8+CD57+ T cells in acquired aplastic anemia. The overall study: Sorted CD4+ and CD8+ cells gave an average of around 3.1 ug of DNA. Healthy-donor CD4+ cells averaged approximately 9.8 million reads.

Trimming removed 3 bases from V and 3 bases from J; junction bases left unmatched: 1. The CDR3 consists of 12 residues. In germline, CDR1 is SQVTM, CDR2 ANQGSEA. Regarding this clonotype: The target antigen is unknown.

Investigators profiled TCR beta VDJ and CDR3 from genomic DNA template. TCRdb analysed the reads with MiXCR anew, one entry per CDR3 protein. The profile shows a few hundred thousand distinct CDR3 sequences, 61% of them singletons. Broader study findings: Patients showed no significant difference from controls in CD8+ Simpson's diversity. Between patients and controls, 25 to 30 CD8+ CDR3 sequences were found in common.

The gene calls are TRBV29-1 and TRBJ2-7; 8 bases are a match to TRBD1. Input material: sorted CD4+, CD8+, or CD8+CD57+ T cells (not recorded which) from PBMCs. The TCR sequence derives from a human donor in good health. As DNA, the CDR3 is TGCAGCGTTGAGGACAGGGACTACGAGCAGTACTTC. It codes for CSVEDRDYEQYF.